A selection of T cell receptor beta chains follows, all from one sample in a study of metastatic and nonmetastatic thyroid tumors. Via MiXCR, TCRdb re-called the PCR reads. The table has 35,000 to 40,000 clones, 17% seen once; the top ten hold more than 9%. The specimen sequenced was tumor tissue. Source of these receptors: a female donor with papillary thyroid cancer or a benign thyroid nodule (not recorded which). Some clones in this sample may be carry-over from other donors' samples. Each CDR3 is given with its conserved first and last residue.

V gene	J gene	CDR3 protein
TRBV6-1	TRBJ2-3	CASSPQADTQYF
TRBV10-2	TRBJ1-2	CASSEGFNYGYTF
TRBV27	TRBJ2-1	CASSWGYEQFF
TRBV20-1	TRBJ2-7	CSASLLAGVSEQYF
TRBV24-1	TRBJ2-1	CATSDVTVGRDEQFF
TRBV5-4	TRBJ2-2	CASSAKEAGELFF
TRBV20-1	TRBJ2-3	CSAVTSGRASDTQYF
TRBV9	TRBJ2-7	CASSESGLPYEQYF
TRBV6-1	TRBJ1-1	CASSQGGTEAFF
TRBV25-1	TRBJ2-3	CASSPGTGSDTQYF
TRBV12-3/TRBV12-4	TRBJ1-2	CASRHSGAGGYTF
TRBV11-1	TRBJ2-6	CASSLRAGSGANVLTF
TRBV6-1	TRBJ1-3	CASSFTGVGNTIYF
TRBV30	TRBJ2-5	CAWRTSVETQYF